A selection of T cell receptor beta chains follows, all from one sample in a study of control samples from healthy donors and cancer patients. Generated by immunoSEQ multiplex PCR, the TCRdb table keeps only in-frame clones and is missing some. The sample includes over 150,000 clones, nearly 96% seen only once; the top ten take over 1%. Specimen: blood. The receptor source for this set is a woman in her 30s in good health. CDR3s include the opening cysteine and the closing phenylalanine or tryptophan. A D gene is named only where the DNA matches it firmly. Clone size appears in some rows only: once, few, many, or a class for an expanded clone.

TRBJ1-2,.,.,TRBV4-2,TGTGCCAGCAGCCAGGGATCGCGACCGTATGGCTACACCTTC,CASSQGSRPYGYTF
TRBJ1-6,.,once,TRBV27,TGTGCCAGCAGTTTAAGGGGGGCACAGTCCTATAATTCACCCCTCCACTTT,CASSLRGAQSYNSPLHF
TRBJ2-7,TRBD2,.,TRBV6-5,TGTGCCAGCAGTTACTCAGGGCTAGCGGGAGGCGAGCAGTACTTC,CASSYSGLAGGEQYF
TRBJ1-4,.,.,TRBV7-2,TGTGCCAGCAGCTTAGTTGGGGCACGAGGGGTTCGTTCTGGTGAAAAACTGTTTTTT,CASSLVGARGVRSGEKLFF
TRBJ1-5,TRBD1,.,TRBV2,TGTGCCAGCAGTTACACCGGGACAGGGTTTCAGCCCCAGCATTTT,CASSYTGTGFQPQHF
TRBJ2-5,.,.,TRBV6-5,TGTGCCAGCAGGGCCCCGGCAGGGAGGCAGGAGACCCAGTACTTC,CASRAPAGRQETQYF
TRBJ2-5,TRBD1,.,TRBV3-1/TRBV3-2,TGTGCCAGCAGCCTAGTAAAGACAGGGGGCAAAGAGACCCAGTACTTC,CASSLVKTGGKETQYF
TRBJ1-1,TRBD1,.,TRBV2,TGTGCCAGCAGCATTGGGGGACAGGGGTCCACTGAAGCTTTCTTT,CASSIGGQGSTEAFF
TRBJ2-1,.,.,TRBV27,TGTGCCAGCAGTCAGACCGTGGGGGCAACGGGCAATGAGCAGTTCTTC,CASSQTVGATGNEQFF
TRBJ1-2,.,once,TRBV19,TGTGCCGGAGCGACAGGCTCCCATGGCTACACCTTC,CAGATGSHGYTF
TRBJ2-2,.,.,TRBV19,TGTGCCAGTACTGTAGGGCTGAACACCGGGGAGCTGTTTTTT,CASTVGLNTGELFF
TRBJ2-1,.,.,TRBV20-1,TGCAGTGCTAGCAGCTCGGATGAGCAGTTCTTC,CSASSSDEQFF
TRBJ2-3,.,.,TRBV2,TGTGCCAGCAGTGAAGTGCACGGCACAGATACGCAGTATTTT,CASSEVHGTDTQYF
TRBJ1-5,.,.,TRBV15,TGTGCCACCAGCCGGGTTGGCAATCAGCCCCAGCATTTT,CATSRVGNQPQHF
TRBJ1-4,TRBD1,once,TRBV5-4,TGTGCCAGCAGCCAGGGGGGTGTCAACGAAAAACTGTTTTTT,CASSQGGVNEKLFF
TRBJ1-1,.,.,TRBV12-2,TGTGCAAGTCGCTTAGCCAGGGAGGGGGAGATGAACACTGAAGCTTTCTTT,CASRLAREGEMNTEAFF
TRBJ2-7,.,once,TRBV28,TGTGCCAGCAGTTTAGGGGCCGCCGAGCAGTACTTC,CASSLGAAEQYF
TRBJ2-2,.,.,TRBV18,TGTGCCAGCTCAGCAACGGTGGTGGGACAAAACACCGGGGAGCTGTTTTTT,CASSATVVGQNTGELFF
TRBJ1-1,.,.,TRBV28,TGTGCCAGCGGCGGGGCGGCAAACACTGAAGCTTTCTTT,CASGGAANTEAFF
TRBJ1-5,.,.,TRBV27,TGTGCCAGCAGTTTCATAGATCAGCCCCAGCATTTT,CASSFIDQPQHF
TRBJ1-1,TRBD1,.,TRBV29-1,TGCAGCGTTGAGCAGGGGGGGACTGAAGCTTTCTTT,CSVEQGGTEAFF
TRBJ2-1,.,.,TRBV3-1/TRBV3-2,TGTGCCAGCAGCTCATCTCAGTACAATGAGCAGTTCTTC,CASSSSQYNEQFF
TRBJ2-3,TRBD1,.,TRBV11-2,TGTGCCAGCAGCTTCCGGGACAGGGAGGTAGATACGCAGTATTTT,CASSFRDREVDTQYF
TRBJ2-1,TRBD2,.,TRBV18,TGTGCCAGCTCACCGTCAGCGGGAGTCTACAATGAGCAGTTCTTC,CASSPSAGVYNEQFF
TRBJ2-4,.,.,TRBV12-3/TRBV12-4,TGTGCCAGCACCGGACCGGCAGGGCCGCTTAGTTACTTC,CASTGPAGPLSYF
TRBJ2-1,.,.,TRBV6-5,TGTGCCAGCTACCGGAGGGGGACCTACAATGAGCAGTTCTTC,CASYRRGTYNEQFF
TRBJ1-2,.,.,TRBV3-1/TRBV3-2,TGTGCCAGCAGCCTCCTGGCCCTGCGGGGTAACTATGGCTACACCTTC,CASSLLALRGNYGYTF